There are a few counts of the clone carrying this T cell receptor (beta chain). The sample is drawn from a study of blood T cell repertoires in COVID-19. The wider study: The origin of the acute and convalescent COVID-19 samples was the United States, Italy and Spain.

Only in-frame clones appear in the TCRdb table, and some are missing; sequencing was by immunoSEQ multiplex PCR. The sample consists of around 100,000 clones, around 74% of them appearing once. The germline gives CDR1 LNHDA, CDR2 SQIVND (reference sequence). V lost 7 bases and J lost 3, with 12 bases in between. CDR3 length: 13 amino acids. The sample was peripheral blood. The chain carries TRBV19 and TRBJ1-2, with TRBD1 as a possible D gene (5 bases). This TCR was sampled from a man in his sixties or seventies with COVID-19, enrolled during active disease. The CDR3 is CASTTGLDYGYTF. Written as DNA, the CDR3 is TGTGCCAGTACCACGGGACTGGACTATGGCTACACCTTC.